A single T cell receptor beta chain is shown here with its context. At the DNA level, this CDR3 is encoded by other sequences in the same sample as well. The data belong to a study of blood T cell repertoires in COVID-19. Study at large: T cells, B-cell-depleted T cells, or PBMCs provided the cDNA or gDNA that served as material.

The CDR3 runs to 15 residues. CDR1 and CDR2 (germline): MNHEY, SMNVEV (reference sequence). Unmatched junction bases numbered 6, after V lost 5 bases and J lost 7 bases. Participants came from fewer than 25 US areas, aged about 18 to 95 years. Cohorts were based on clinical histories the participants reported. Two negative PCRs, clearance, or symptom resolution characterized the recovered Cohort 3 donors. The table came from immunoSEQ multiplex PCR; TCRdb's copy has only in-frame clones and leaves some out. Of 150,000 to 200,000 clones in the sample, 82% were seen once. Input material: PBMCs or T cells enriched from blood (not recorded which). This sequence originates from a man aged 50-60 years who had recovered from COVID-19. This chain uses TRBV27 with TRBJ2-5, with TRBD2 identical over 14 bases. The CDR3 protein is CASSSRLAGGVTQYF. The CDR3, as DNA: TGTGCCAGCAGTAGCCGACTAGCGGGAGGGGTGACCCAGTACTTC.